Presented here are 7 T cell receptor beta chains from one specimen sequenced in a study of blood T cells in healthy people across ages. Sample-barcoded 5' priming and a J-beta primer mix drove a second PCR of 7 to 11 cycles. TCRdb re-called the 5' RACE reads with MiXCR, one entry per CDR3 protein. Here the sample spans about 1.5 million distinct CDR3 sequences, roughly 43% being singletons. The sequencing input was blood. The receptors were gathered from a woman aged 18-30 years in good health.

This clonotype was observed a few times. This chain connects TRBV4-1 to TRBJ2-3, with D possibly being TRBD2 (6 bases). Germline V gene data show CDR1 as MGHRA and CDR2 as YSYEKL. This CDR3 has 16 amino acids. Trimming cost V 6 bases and J 0 bases, with 16 bases left between them. CDR3 nucleotide sequence: TGCGCCAGCAGTCCAGGGAGGCGGGGAAGCACAGATACGCAGTATTTT. Its protein is CASSPGRRGSTDTQYF.

V is TRBV24-1 and J is TRBJ2-1; 11 bases are shared with TRBD2. CDR3 length equals 14 residues. Per the germline V gene, CDR1 is KGHDR and CDR2 is SFDVKD. Losses at the gene ends were 3 bases for V and 15 bases for J; bases not matched to a gene: 9. The CDR3 region has the DNA TGTGCCACCAGTGATAGGCGTAGCGGGGGGGCTCTGTTCTTC. Translating it yields CATSDRRSGGALFF.

The table lists this clonotype with a few counts. The chain has TRBV6-5 and TRBJ2-6; D gene ambiguous. CDR3 length: 17 residues. V lost 0 bases and J lost 1, with 10 bases in between. CDR1 and CDR2 (germline): MNHEY, SVGAGI. CDR3 region: CASSYSGSGSGANVLTF. The CDR3 DNA reads TGTGCCAGCAGTTACTCAGGCAGTGGGTCTGGGGCCAACGTCCTGACTTTC.

Of note for this clonotype: A clone one base away is much larger, so this may be a read error. The genes are TRBV29-1 and TRBJ2-3, with D perhaps TRBD1 or TRBD2 (5 bases each). CDR3 length equals 14 residues. Germline CDR1 SQVTM, CDR2 ANQGSEA. The CDR3 DNA reads TGCAGCGCTGAGCTAGGGACCCTCACAGATATGCAGTATTTT. It codes for CSAELGTLTDMQYF.

In regard to this clonotype: A much larger clone lies one base from this, so it may be a read error. The chain combines TRBV10-3 with TRBJ2-7; TRBD1 aligns across 7 bases. V was clipped by 4 bases and J by 2 bases; unmatched bases: 5. The CDR3 has 14 residues. CDR1 and CDR2 from the germline V gene are ENHRY and SYGVKD. As DNA, the CDR3 is TGTGCCATCAGTGCAGGACAGGCGACCTACGAGCAGTACTTC. Translated, it gives CAISAGQATYEQYF.

The table lists this clonotype with many counts. The chain recombines TRBV27 with TRBJ2-7; D is unresolved. The CDR3 is 13 residues long. Trimming removed 3 bases from V and 0 bases from J, with 6 bases in between. Germline V gene lookup returns CDR1 MNHEY and CDR2 SMNVEV (reference sequence). The CDR3 here is CASSFWASYEQYF. In nucleotides, the CDR3 is TGTGCCAGCAGTTTTTGGGCCTCCTACGAGCAGTACTTC.

Worth noting for this clonotype: The junction shows a germline mismatch at one end, possibly a read error. This chain connects TRBV12-3 or TRBV12-4 to TRBJ2-3; D might be TRBD2 (6 bases). The CDR3 runs 13 residues. Written as DNA, the CDR3 is TGTGTCAGCAGTTCACGGGGGACAGATACGCAGTATTTT. Protein product: CVSSSRGTDTQYF.